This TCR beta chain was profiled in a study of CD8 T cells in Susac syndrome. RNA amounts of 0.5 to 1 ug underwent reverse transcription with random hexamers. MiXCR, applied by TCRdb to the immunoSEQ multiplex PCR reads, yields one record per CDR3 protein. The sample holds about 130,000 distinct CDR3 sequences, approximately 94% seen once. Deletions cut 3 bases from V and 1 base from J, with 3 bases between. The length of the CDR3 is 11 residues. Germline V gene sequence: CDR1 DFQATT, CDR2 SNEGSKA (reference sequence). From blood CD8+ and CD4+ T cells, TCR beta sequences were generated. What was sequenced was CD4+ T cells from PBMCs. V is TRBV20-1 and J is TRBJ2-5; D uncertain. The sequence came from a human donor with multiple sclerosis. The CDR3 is CSARAQETQYF. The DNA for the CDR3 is TGCAGTGCTAGGGCCCAAGAGACCCAGTACTTC.